These 3 T cell receptor beta chains came from one sample sequenced in a study of blood T cell repertoires in COVID-19 (dated by TCRdb to the early 2020s). Receptors were amplified or captured by the immunoSEQ multiplex PCR assay. TCRdb obtained this table from immuneACCESS and retained in-frame rearrangements with V and J assigned. These tables miss some clones; where compared with another copy, unresolved V genes account for less than half of the shortfall, and the remainder is unexplained. The sample table holds a few hundred thousand clones, of which nearly 90% were seen once. The leading ten clones occupy less than 15% of the sample. The sequencing input was PBMCs or T cells enriched from blood (not recorded which). The origin of the receptors is a man in his thirties or forties who had been exposed to COVID-19.

This clone was seen just once. The V gene is TRBV5-6, the J gene TRBJ1-4; TRBD1 might be the D (5 bases). V lost 2 bases, J lost 8 bases, and 16 bases lay in between. CDR3 length: 15 amino acids. CDR1 is SGHDT and CDR2 is YYEEEE in the germline V gene. CDR3 coding DNA: TGTGCCAGCAGCTTTTTGGGGGGATCTGGGGAAAAACTGTTTTTT. Residues: CASSFLGGSGEKLFF.

The rearrangement joins TRBV5-1 to TRBJ2-5; 7 positions match TRBD1. The V and J ends lost 4 bases and 5 bases, in that order; junction bases with no gene match: 11. Germline V CDR1 and CDR2: SGHRS, YFSETQ. This CDR3 spans 15 amino acids. The CDR3 spells CASSPATGSEETQYF. The CDR3 nucleotides are TGCGCCAGCAGCCCCGCGACAGGGAGTGAGGAGACCCAGTACTTC.

This sequence joins TRBV9 and TRBJ2-7; 7 bases fit TRBD2. CDR3 length: 14 residues. V shed 4 bases and J 2 bases; nucleotides not matched to a gene: 6. In germline, CDR1 is SGDLS, CDR2 YYNGEE. The CDR3 reads CASSPGTTPYEQYF. In nucleotides, the CDR3 is TGTGCCAGCAGCCCCGGGACTACCCCCTACGAGCAGTACTTC.